The next 11 T cell receptor beta chains were all read from a single sample in a study of beta chain features in type 1 diabetes. Of the isolated RNA, all was reverse transcribed, and so the sequenced material was expressed TCRB transcripts. Repertoires were generated with immunoSEQ multiplex PCR, while TCRdb's copy carries only in-frame clones and drops some. The repertoire has approximately 470,000 clones, approximately 30% of them found once; the top ten carry almost 0.065%. The specimen sequenced was naive CD4+ T cells from blood. The receptor source for this set is a man in his late teens or twenties in good health.

This clone was detected only a few times. This chain links TRBV10-3 with TRBJ1-1, with D possibly TRBD1 on 6 matching bases. Trimming stripped 5 bases from V and 1 base from J, with 11 bases between. CDR1 and CDR2 (germline): ENHRY, SYGVKD. The CDR3 contains 14 residues. DNA of the CDR3: TGTGCCATCAGTTTGGGACACCCGAACACTGAAGCTTTCTTT. Protein: CAISLGHPNTEAFF.

This clone has just a few counts. Other nucleotide sequences in the sample specify the same CDR3. The chain joins TRBV7-9 to TRBJ2-7; 8 nucleotides agree with TRBD2. The V and J ends lost 4 bases and 0 bases, in that order; junction bases with no gene match: 5. CDR1 and CDR2 (germline): SEHNR, FQNEAQ (reference sequence). CDR3 length: 15 residues. The DNA of the CDR3 is TGTGCCAGCAGCTCTTCGGGAGGGAGCTCCTACGAGCAGTACTTC. Encoded protein: CASSSSGGSSYEQYF.

This chain uses TRBV9 with TRBJ2-1; 11 bases agree with TRBD2. V lost 4 bases to trimming and J lost 9 bases; unmatched junction nucleotides: 15. The length of the CDR3 is 17 residues. The germline CDR1 and CDR2 sequences are SGDLS and YYNGEE. CDR3 in amino acids: CASSPSLVTSGIGEQFF. DNA of the CDR3: TGTGCCAGCAGCCCTTCTCTTGTGACTAGCGGGATAGGTGAGCAGTTCTTC.

This clone was detected a few times. The chain joins TRBV30 to TRBJ1-2; maybe TRBD1 (5 bases). Looked up from germline, CDR1 is GTSNPN and CDR2 is SVGIG (reference sequence). Deletions cut 2 bases from V and 8 bases from J, with 18 bases between. This CDR3 spans 14 amino acids. The CDR3, as DNA: TGTGCCTGGAGTCCGACCGGGACGGTAGGCGGCTACACCTTC. It codes for CAWSPTGTVGGYTF.

This clone has more than one count but fewer than ten. This sample includes further DNA sequences coding for the same CDR3. The rearrangement uses TRBV29-1 and TRBJ2-7; 8 bases agree with TRBD2. The CDR3 has 13 amino acids. V lost 6 bases to trimming and J lost 4 bases; unmatched junction nucleotides: 8. Germline lookup yields CDR1 SQVTM and CDR2 ANQGSEA. CDR3 sequence: CSVRTSGRYEQYF. Written as DNA, the CDR3 is TGCAGCGTGCGCACTAGCGGTCGGTACGAGCAGTACTTC.

This clone turned up a few times. The DNA of the CDR3 is TGTGCCAGCAGTTCCGGAAGGTTCCCGTACTTC. Protein sequence: CASSSGRFPYF. This chain links TRBV6-6 with TRBJ2-7; D is uncertain. Trimming pared 4 bases from V and 12 bases from J, leaving 13 bases between. CDR3 length: 11 residues. CDR1 is MNHNY, CDR2 SVGAGI, per germline (reference sequence).

J is TRBJ2-3 and V is TRBV19; TRBD2 is a possible D gene (5 bases). The CDR3 has 13 residues. V gave up 7 bases and J gave up 0 bases, with 8 bases separating them. Germline loops: CDR1 LNHDA, CDR2 SQIVND (reference sequence). The CDR3 bases are TGTGCCAGTAATGGCGGGAGCACAGATACGCAGTATTTT. The encoded protein is CASNGGSTDTQYF.

This clone turned up a few times. V is TRBV5-1 and J is TRBJ2-7; 8 nucleotides match TRBD1. Per germline, CDR1 SGHRS and CDR2 YFSETQ. The CDR3 consists of 14 residues. Trimming at V came to 0 bases and at J to 8 bases, leaving 7 bases not matched to a gene. The DNA of the CDR3 is TGCGCCAGCAGCTTGGAGGACAGGGTTGTCCAGCAGTACTTC. As protein: CASSLEDRVVQQYF.

The rearrangement joins TRBV10-3 to TRBJ2-1; 7 positions agree with TRBD1. Germline V CDR1 and CDR2: ENHRY, SYGVKD. CDR3 length equals 15 residues. J gave up 4 bases and V 10 bases, and 13 bases lay outside the gene matches. For the CDR3, the DNA is TGTGCCACCTCAATCCCCGGGACAGCTTACAATGAGCAGTTCTTC. As protein: CATSIPGTAYNEQFF.

V gene TRBV11-1 combines with J gene TRBJ2-7; tentative D call: TRBD1 (6 bases). This CDR3 has 13 amino acids. Germline V gene lookup returns CDR1 SGHAT and CDR2 FQDESV (reference sequence). V was trimmed by 2 bases and J by 6 bases, leaving 11 bases between them. CDR3 in DNA: TGTGCCAGCAGCTTATGGGGGCGTCTCGAGCAGTACTTC. It yields the protein CASSLWGRLEQYF. The whole variable domain, remainder taken from reference TRBV11-1 and TRBJ2-7, is EAEVAQSPRYKITEKSQAVAFWCDPISGHATLYWYRQILGQGPELLVQFQDESVVDDSQLPKDRFSAERLKGVDSTLKIQPAELGDSAMYLCASSLWGRLEQYFGPGTRLTVT.

V gene TRBV28 combines with J gene TRBJ2-7; D is undetermined. With 5 bases removed from V and 3 bases from J, the gap between germline ends came to 8 bases. Per the germline V gene, CDR1 is MDHEN and CDR2 is SYDVKM. The CDR3 contains 12 residues. CDR3: CASSRINYEQYF. In nucleotides, the CDR3 is TGTGCCAGCAGTCGAATAAACTACGAGCAGTACTTC.